This TCR beta chain was retrieved from a study of PD-1 blockade in mismatch repair-deficient tumors. Study-wide context: All were previously treated, progressing patients with around 12 mismatch repair-deficient cancer types. Study observations and caveats: Tumor-resident clones, often absent from pretreatment blood, expanded after pembrolizumab and then contracted.

The data were produced by immunoSEQ multiplex PCR, yet TCRdb's version contains in-frame clones alone and is incomplete. Among some 70,000 clones listed, 78% were seen once. Mismatch repair deficiency was confirmed in all patients, by PCR or immunohistochemistry. The TCR-sequenced patients were a few responders to pembrolizumab. CDR1 SGHNT and CDR2 YYREEE come from the germline V gene (reference sequence). The V gene lost 0 bases and the J gene lost 8 bases, with 3 bases spanning the gap. CDR3 length equals 10 residues. As regards this clone: Its antigen is unknown.

This receptor was taken from an adult with mismatch repair-deficient cancer. The material sequenced was peripheral blood, taken 2 weeks after starting pembrolizumab. The chain carries TRBV5-4 and TRBJ2-7; D not resolved. DNA of the CDR3: TGTGCCAGCAGCTTGGGGAAGCAGTACTTC. It yields the protein CASSLGKQYF.